This T cell receptor beta chain was identified during a study of T cell clonality in common variable immunodeficiency. Study-wide results and limits: Fewer deletions and N-nucleotide insertions were reportedly seen in common variable immunodeficiency TCR beta sequences.

The protocol was immunoSEQ multiplex PCR, while the TCRdb copy is restricted to in-frame clones and leaves out a portion. This sample carries fewer than 35,000 clones, none of them present only once. This clone occurred many times. Its cognate antigen is unknown. The read finishes 3 residues shy of the CDR3 end, and the germline J gene is used to complete it. Germline V lookup: CDR1 SGHTA, CDR2 FQGNSA. This CDR3 region has 14 residues. Trimming pared 1 base from V and 1 base from J, leaving 7 bases between. The V gene is TRBV7-2, the J gene TRBJ1-2; D remains ambiguous. The source of this sequence is a human donor with common variable immunodeficiency. The sample consisted of peripheral blood mononuclear cells. CDR3 sequence reads: CASSLGPVNYGYTF. The DNA read from the CDR3 is TGTGCCAGCAGCTTAGGTCCGGTTAACTATGGC. Full variable domain (rest looked up from reference TRBV7-2 and TRBJ1-2): GAGVSQSPSNKVTEKGKDVELRCDPISGHTALYWYRQSLGQGLEFLIYFQGNSAPDKSGLPSDRFSAERTGGSVSTLTIQRTQQEDSAVYLCASSLGPVNYGYTFGSGTRLTVV.